This T cell receptor (beta chain) is from a study of OX40 agonist ivuxolimab in advanced cancers. Looking at the study overall: Dose-escalation cases comprised hepatocellular carcinoma, melanoma, renal cell or head and neck cancer.

The method was immunoSEQ multiplex PCR; TCRdb's version includes in-frame clones alone and lacks a portion of them. The sample has about 66,000 clones; more than 70% are singletons. The CDR3 runs 14 residues. Germline CDR1 is SGDLS and CDR2 is YYNGEE. Between the trimmed V and J ends, which lost 5 bases and 6 bases, there was a span of 14 bases. The chain joins TRBV9 to TRBJ1-4; maybe TRBD1 (5 bases). The sample was CD4+ or CD8+ T cells sorted from blood, taken in a trial of the OX40 agonist ivuxolimab. The source of this sequence is an adult with an advanced solid tumor such as melanoma, head and neck, liver or kidney cancer. CDR3 protein: CASSDAGGDEKLFF. The CDR3 bases are TGTGCCAGCAGTGATGCTGGGGGGGATGAAAAACTGTTTTTT.